This record looks at one TCR beta chain sequence and its context. What this receptor recognizes is not known. Base-call qualities are not available, and no considerably larger clone is one nucleotide away. The sample comes from a study of cytomegalovirus exposure and HLA in healthy donors (dated by TCRdb to 2015 to 2018). Broadly, across the study: According to an earlier analysis of a few hundred of the donors, 150 million to 200 million T cells yielded over 90 million unique TCR beta sequences and approximately 300 Gb of sequence data. An early release that covered about 600 HLA-typed donors contained around 300 gigabases of sequencing data and about 84 million unique TCR sequences. The genetic ancestry cluster associated with self-reported Caucasian donors included about four fifths of the 398 genotyped donors. The study was designed to test whether signatures of past pathogen exposure could be identified by cataloging public T cell receptors. Using immunosequencing, the study profiled T cell repertoires from 500 to 800 subjects and related those repertoires to cytomegalovirus serostatus. Along with the roughly 710-subject first cohort, a separate validation cohort of 120 different subjects was used. To predict cytomegalovirus infection status, the study combined high-throughput TCR immunosequencing, statistical association of individual TCRs with disease status, and machine learning. A later analysis re-examined previously published TCR beta repertoires from about 700 donors and added high-resolution HLA genotyping to investigate patterns of TCR occurrence. The later analysis used no new phenotypic data to find candidate immune exposures, relying instead on TCR beta sequences and their occurrence across donors. An earlier analysis of approximately 630 of the donors applied high-throughput TCR beta sequencing to assess whether each TCR beta V gene segment acted as functional or pseudogenic. Donor age, sex, ethnicity and CMV serostatus were collected together with the repertoire data. A later genetic analysis used genome-wide SNP genotypes for about 65% of the 666 donors, treating that subset as a discovery cohort. Every discovery cohort repertoire had been produced on one sequencing platform. HLA typing covered class I and class II loci at four-digit resolution. The number of donors typed differed by locus, with 629-630 for A, B, C, DRB1 and DQB1, around 520 for DQA1, under 610 for DPA1, and around 430 for DPB1. A handful of DR-DQ haplotypes were handled as single units for association and clustering because linkage in the cohort was strong. On average, roughly 250,000 unique TCR beta nucleotide sequences were sequenced per donor among a few hundred genotyped donors of the cohort, with about 17% of those sequences being non-productive.

CDR1 and CDR2 (SGHAT, FQDESV) derive from the germline V gene (reference sequence). Trimming takes 6 bases off V and 4 bases off J; junction bases not matched to a gene: 7. CDR3 length: 14 amino acids, cysteine to phenylalanine. Kept here is only the CDR3 DNA, which spans 42 bases and is read in frame from base 1. Library preparation was by the immunoSEQ multiplex PCR assay. For the multiplex PCR, a mixture combining 60 forward primers for TCR Vbeta segments and 13 reverse primers for TCR Jbeta segments was used. Amplification of the CDR3 region of rearranged TCR beta genes was performed with a multiplex PCR assay on genomic DNA. Amplified TCR beta libraries were sequenced as 87-base-pair reads on the Illumina HiSeq System. The original methods were these. A later analysis counted some 80 million unique TCR beta chains across the 666 repertoires, and 9.5 million to 11 million of these chains were shared by at least two donors. Raw reads were error-corrected and collapsed into unique sequences by a nearest-neighbor algorithm in which closely related sequences were merged to remove PCR and sequencing errors. Alignment of CDR3 sequences to IMGT reference sequences was used to assign V, D and J gene segments. For a sequence to be retained, at least a six-nucleotide match to both a V gene segment and a J gene segment was required. Rearrangements were classified as productive when the CDR3 lacked stop codons and remained in frame with V and J, and all other rearrangements were classified as non-productive. CDR3 was defined by IMGT convention, running from the second conserved V-encoded cysteine to the conserved J-encoded phenylalanine. Sequences without an unambiguous match to a single V gene segment were excluded from the earlier analysis of approximately 560 of the donors. In an earlier analysis of a few hundred of the donors, V segments were called functional above 56.7% productive rearrangements and were called segregating when the between-donor standard deviation exceeded 5%. A statistical classification framework was built for diagnosing cytomegalovirus status from the catalog of TCR beta chain sequences. In a later analysis, V and J genes were assigned by comparing TCR nucleotide sequences against IMGT/GENE-DB human TR gene sequences. A later analysis assigned CDR3 sequences and most-parsimonious VDJ recombination scenarios with the TCRdist pipeline. A later analysis defined each TCR beta chain by its CDR3 amino acid sequence plus V-gene family, and excluded reads lacking a unique V-gene family. In a later analysis, approximately 590 highly shared, low-generation-probability nucleotide sequences were removed to address suspected cross-contamination and a sequencing artifact. A later analysis calculated a clonal expansion index for each public chain from normalized within-repertoire ranks of inferred template counts. In a later analysis, generation probabilities were computed with a VDJ recombination model fitted to out-of-frame rearrangements, and the resulting probabilities were checked against IGoR. In a later analysis, TCR-TCR, TCR-HLA and TCR-CMV co-occurrence was scored with hypergeometric tests, and a repertoire-size bias correction was applied to TCR pairs. False discovery rates were estimated in a later analysis by permuting HLA or CMV assignments 20 times. In a later analysis, co-occurring TCRs were grouped with DBSCAN, and TCRdist sequence similarity was added when clustering was performed within HLA-allele-positive subsets. Repertoires with fewer than 30,000 or more than 120,000 public chains, plus five repertoires with anomalous nucleotide sharing, were excluded from co-occurrence clustering. The table comes from immuneACCESS by way of TCRdb, which keeps in-frame sequences with V and J called. Part of the clones is missing from these tables; in studies checked, under half for an unresolved V gene and the rest for unknown reasons. That table furnishes V, J and clone size, whereas the DNA furnished D and trimming. A total of approximately 40,000 clones appear in this sample, about 66% of them only once. In total, the top ten clones hold 18% of the sample.

The cohort was made up of roughly 670 healthy bone marrow donors. Cohort members were all nominally healthy when sampled, although unrecorded immune exposures were likely present. The donor was CMV seropositive and belonged to the group of 250 to 350 seropositive cohort members. A peripheral blood sample was collected from each donor, and TCR beta sequencing was performed on peripheral blood mononuclear cells. The Qiagen DNeasy Blood Extraction Kit was used to extract genomic DNA from the blood cell samples. The research as a whole found: A later analysis found that HLA-associated TCR beta chains were more clonally expanded and had lower generation probabilities than equally common non-associated chains. Presence/absence analyses assumed roughly uniform sequencing depth across donors, an assumption that may not hold. A cluster of highly shared sequence variants was judged likely to represent a technical artifact of the sequencing pipeline. In a later analysis, several top co-occurrence clusters were reported to appear linked to parvovirus B19, influenza, CMV and Epstein-Barr virus. When HLA alleles, especially DR and DQ, strongly co-occurred, TCR associations were difficult to assign to individual alleles. Specific HLA alleles were associated with 15,000 to 20,000 TCR beta sequences at a false discovery rate of 0.05 in a later analysis. In an earlier analysis of about 600 of the donors, most TCR beta V segments appeared in productive rearrangements about 87% or about 30% of the time, broadly matching IMGT annotations. Because the 87-base-pair reads could not distinguish some IMGT-functional V segments, including TRBV6-2 and TRBV6-3, those segments were excluded. Roughly 15 rarely observed V segments, including chromosome 9 orphons, were excluded from the earlier analysis of several hundred of the donors because counts were too low. A further reported finding was that TCR beta sequences accurately predicted the HLA-A and HLA-B alleles for most subjects in the first cohort. A later analysis found that TCR association rates varied across HLA loci, with DRB1 alleles showing the most associated TCRs and HLA-C alleles the fewest. The classifier was reported to diagnose cytomegalovirus status with high specificity and sensitivity in both the original cohort and the validation cohort. HLA typing was unavailable for some donors at each locus, so association tests used only the typed subset. In this cohort, only TCR beta chains were sequenced, and detectable features were limited by the absence of alpha or paired-chain data. Immune exposure information for the cohort was limited to CMV serostatus. The study listed 150 to 200 TCR beta chains as associated with cytomegalovirus. In a later genetic analysis, fewer N-insertions in productive TCRs were reported among donors in an Asian-associated ancestry cluster than the roughly 640-donor mean. Most TCR sequences were observed very rarely across donors, whereas some public TCRs were present in many individuals. In a later genetic analysis, a missense DCLRE1C variant was associated with V-gene and J-gene trimming of TCR beta chains, and the association was replicated in an independent cohort. It was suggested by the authors that the approach could potentially be generalized to other disease states and immunological phenotypes. Most CMV-associated TCR beta chains appeared to be HLA-restricted in a later analysis, and the HLA associations seemed to be driven largely by CMV exposure. A few of the identified cytomegalovirus-associated TCR beta chains were confirmed in vitro to be specific for cytomegalovirus antigens. Linkage disequilibrium might explain the correlated functional status among segregating V segments, but an unknown experimental factor could not be ruled out.

Sequencing was performed on PBMCs. The rearranged chain carries TRBV11-1 and TRBJ1-1; TRBD1 lines up with 8 middle nucleotides. This TCR was recovered from a man over 45 in good health and CMV-seropositive. The DNA sequence is TGTGCCAGCAGTTCACAGGGGGTTGGCACTGAAGCTTTCTTT. Its protein reads: CASSSQGVGTEAFF.